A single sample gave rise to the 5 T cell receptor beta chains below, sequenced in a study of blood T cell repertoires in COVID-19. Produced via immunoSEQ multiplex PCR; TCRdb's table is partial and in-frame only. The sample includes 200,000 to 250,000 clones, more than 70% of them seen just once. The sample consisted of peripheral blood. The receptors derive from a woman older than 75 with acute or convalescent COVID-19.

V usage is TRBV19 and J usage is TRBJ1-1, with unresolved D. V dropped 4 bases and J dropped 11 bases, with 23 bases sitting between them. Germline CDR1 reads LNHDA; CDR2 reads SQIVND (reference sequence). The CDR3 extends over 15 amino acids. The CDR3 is CASSTPLGRLPRAFF. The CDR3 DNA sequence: TGTGCCAGTAGTACACCGTTGGGAAGACTACCTCGGGCTTTCTTT. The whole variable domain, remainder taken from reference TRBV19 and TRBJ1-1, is DGGITQSPKYLFRKEGQNVTLSCEQNLNHDAMYWYRQDPGQGLRLIYYSQIVNDFQKGDIAEGYSVSREKKESFPLTVTSAQKNPTAFYLCASSTPLGRLPRAFFGQGTRLTVV.

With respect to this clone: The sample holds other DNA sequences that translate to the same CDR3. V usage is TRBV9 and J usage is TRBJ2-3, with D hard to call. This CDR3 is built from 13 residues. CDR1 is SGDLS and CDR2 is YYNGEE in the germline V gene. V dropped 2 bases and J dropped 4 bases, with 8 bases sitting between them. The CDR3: CASSVGGPDTQYF. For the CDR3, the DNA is TGTGCCAGCAGCGTTGGCGGTCCAGATACGCAGTATTTT.

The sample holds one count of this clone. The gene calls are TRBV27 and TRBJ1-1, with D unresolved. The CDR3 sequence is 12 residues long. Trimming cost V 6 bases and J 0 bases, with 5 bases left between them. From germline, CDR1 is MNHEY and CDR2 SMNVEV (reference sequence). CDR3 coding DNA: TGTGCCAGCAGGACTTTGAACACTGAAGCTTTCTTT. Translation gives CASRTLNTEAFF.

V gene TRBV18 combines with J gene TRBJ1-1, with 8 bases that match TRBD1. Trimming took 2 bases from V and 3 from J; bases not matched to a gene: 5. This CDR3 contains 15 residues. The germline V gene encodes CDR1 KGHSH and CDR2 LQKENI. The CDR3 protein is CASSPVTGGDTEAFF. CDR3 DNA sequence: TGTGCCAGCTCACCAGTAACAGGGGGTGACACTGAAGCTTTCTTT.

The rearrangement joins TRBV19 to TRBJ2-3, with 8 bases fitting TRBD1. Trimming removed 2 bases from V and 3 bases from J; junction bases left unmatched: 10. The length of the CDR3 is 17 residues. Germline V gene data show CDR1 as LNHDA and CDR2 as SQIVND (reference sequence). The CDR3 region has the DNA TGTGCCAGTAGTATAACTCCCGACAGGGGAGGAACAGATACGCAGTATTTT. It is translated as CASSITPDRGGTDTQYF.